This T cell receptor (beta chain) was identified during a study of cytomegalovirus exposure and HLA in healthy donors. In the PCR, 60 Vbeta and 13 Jbeta primers were used. Assay used: immunoSEQ multiplex PCR; TCRdb lists only in-frame clones, some missing. This sample has about 110,000 clones, with about 80% found just once. Study conclusions and caveats: Most TCR sequences were seen very rarely across donors, but some public TCRs occurred in many.

About this clone: Its specificity is not known.

Between the trimmed V and J ends, which lost 1 base and 2 bases, there was a span of 14 bases. CDR3 length: 17 amino acids. The germline CDR1 and CDR2 sequences are LGHNA and YSLEER. Unrecorded immune exposure was likely among donors, who were nominally healthy when sampled. This receptor was taken from a man between 25 and 39 years old in good health and CMV-seropositive. Sample: PBMCs. The V call is TRBV4-3, the J call TRBJ2-2; the D gene is possibly TRBD1 (5 bases). The chain's CDR3 is CASSQVSQGYNTGELFF. The CDR3 DNA is TGCGCCAGCAGCCAAGTTAGTCAGGGTTATAACACCGGGGAGCTGTTTTTT.